The present entry profiles one T cell receptor (beta chain) with its context. CDR1 MNHEY and CDR2 SVGAGI come from the germline V gene. V was cut by 6 bases and J by 2 bases, with 11 bases left in between. The CDR3 runs 14 residues. Assay: immunoSEQ multiplex PCR; the TCRdb copy retains only in-frame clones and omits some. The sample yields around 250,000 clones, under 95% seen once. The sample originates from a study of blood T cell repertoires in COVID-19. On the study more broadly: Spain, Italy and the United States supplied samples that represented acute and convalescent COVID-19. The analysed material was cDNA or gDNA that came from T cells, B-cell-depleted T cells, or PBMCs.

The study drew participants aged about 18 to 95 years from roughly 25 US areas. Participant-reported clinical history was the basis for cohort assignment. The source is a middle-aged man who had been exposed to COVID-19. Sequencing was performed on PBMCs or T cells enriched from blood (not recorded which). The chain recombines TRBV6-5 with TRBJ1-5, with a weak D call TRBD1 (5 bases). The CDR3 bases are TGTGCCAGCAGGACGGGGGTTGGCAATCAGCCCCAGCATTTT. It encodes CASRTGVGNQPQHF.